The 3 T cell receptor beta chains below come from one sample, sequenced in a study of blood T cells in healthy people across ages. A second PCR, run for about 6 to 11 cycles, used a sample-barcoded 5' primer plus a J-beta primer mix. Using its own MiXCR run on the 5' RACE reads, TCRdb lists one record per CDR3 protein. The data show 870,000 or so distinct CDR3 sequences, with 25% to 30% seen just once and 17% held by the top ten. Sequencing input: blood. These receptors were obtained from a woman aged 80 or over in good health.

There are a few counts of this clonotype. The chain employs TRBV5-1 and TRBJ2-2; tentative D call: TRBD1 (5 bases). V was cut by 0 bases and J by 0 bases, with 9 bases left in between. The CDR3 length is 16 residues. Germline V gene lookup returns CDR1 SGHRS and CDR2 YFSETQ. This chain's CDR3 is CASSLGQIANTGELFF. Written as DNA, the CDR3 is TGCGCCAGCAGCTTGGGACAGATCGCGAACACCGGGGAGCTGTTTTTT.

The chain joins TRBV6-1 to TRBJ1-1, with 7 bases identical to TRBD1. This CDR3 comprises 14 residues. V was pared by 6 bases and J by 2 bases, with 6 bases of the junction left unmatched. Germline V gene lookup returns CDR1 MNHNS and CDR2 SASEGT. The CDR3 loop is CASRKTGSNTEAFF. The CDR3 DNA follows: TGTGCCAGCAGGAAGACAGGGAGTAACACTGAAGCTTTCTTT.

Ten or more counts support this clonotype. The rearrangement joins TRBV3-1 to TRBJ2-3; 12 positions match TRBD2. This CDR3 has 18 amino acids. Germline values: CDR1 LGHDT, CDR2 YNNKEL (reference sequence). V was clipped by 1 base and J by 1 base; unmatched bases: 6. DNA of the CDR3: TGTGCCAGCAGCCAAGCCAGGCTAGCGGGGGGGCGCACAGATACGCAGTATTTT. Its protein product is CASSQARLAGGRTDTQYF.